This TCR beta chain was retrieved from a study of OX40 agonist ivuxolimab in advanced cancers. In the study overall: Patient treatment consisted of intravenous ivuxolimab administration every 2 weeks at 0.01 to 10 mg/kg. Prior checkpoint blockade (anti-PD-1, anti-PD-L1 or anti-CTLA-4) was permitted; less than 45% had it.

This clone was detected only once. Its antigen is still unknown. The CDR3 totals 14 residues. Germline assignment: CDR1 MNHEY and CDR2 SMNVEV (reference sequence). Trimming took off 6 bases at V and 6 bases at J, with 14 bases between the two ends. The assay was immunoSEQ multiplex PCR, and TCRdb's table has in-frame clones only and misses some. The sample comprises some 64,000 clones, 75% to 85% of which are singletons, and 0.7% rests with the top ten. Whole-study findings and limits: Clonal expansion among partial responders at 0.1-3.0 mg/kg ranked near the lowest. Circulating CD4+ and CD8+ T cells showed clonal expansion by week 6 at 0.1 to 3.0 mg/kg.

This chain joins TRBV27 and TRBJ2-2, with a possible D match to TRBD2 (7 bases). The sequencing used CD4+ or CD8+ T cells sorted from blood, collected in a trial of the OX40 agonist ivuxolimab. This receptor was obtained from an adult with an advanced solid tumor such as melanoma, head and neck, liver or kidney cancer. The CDR3 nucleotides read TGTGCCAGCAGATTGGGGGGGGCATCCGGGGAGCTGTTTTTT. Translating it yields CASRLGGASGELFF.